The source of this T cell receptor (beta chain) is a study of T cells in Graves' hyperthyroidism and ophthalmopathy. The table lists this clonotype with many counts. Antigen unknown. Broader study findings: Most clonotypes expanded in thyroid above 0.001 were likewise present in blood. A model of 13 V-J features distinguished ophthalmopathy from stable hyperthyroidism.

Germline V CDR1 and CDR2: GTSNPN, SVGIG (reference sequence). This CDR3 contains 13 residues. V was pared by 0 bases and J by 7 bases, with 11 bases between. Those with hyperthyroidism were 18 to 65 years old, newly diagnosed, and ill for under 2 months. Diagnostic decisions used clinical symptoms, serum thyroxine and TRAb, thyroid ultrasound and orbital computed tomography. Amplification of TCR beta CDR3 regions was performed using RNA transcripts as template. The HTBI primer set was used in a first-round RT-PCR of the TCR CDR3. MiXCR, run by TCRdb on the multiplex PCR reads, gives a single entry per CDR3 protein. The table records 350,000 to 400,000 distinct CDR3 sequences, more than 11% of them present only once.

The TCR originated in a woman aged 55-69 years with Graves' hyperthyroidism. The sample was blood. The chain carries TRBV30 and TRBJ2-3; D unresolved. The CDR3 nucleotides read TGTGCCTGGAGTGTGGGAACTGCATATACGCAGTATTTT. Translated: CAWSVGTAYTQYF.